One sample yielded the 25 T cell receptor beta chains listed below, sequenced in a study of a mutant IDH1 vaccine in newly diagnosed glioma. Time point in this sample: baseline, week 1 (first vaccination visit). Treatment here: pre-vaccination baseline after standard-of-care therapy. Generated by immunoSEQ multiplex PCR, the TCRdb table keeps only in-frame clones and is missing some. The table includes 30,000 to 35,000 clones, less than 90% detected once. The sequencing here drew on PBMCs, taken from a glioma patient treated with radiotherapy, temozolomide or both. All receptors derive from a woman in her 40s with glioma.

The rearrangement joins TRBV4-3 to TRBJ2-2; TRBD1 might be the D (6 bases). CDR1 LGHNA and CDR2 YSLEER come from the germline V gene. CDR3 size: 15 residues. Trimming stripped 0 bases from V and 6 bases from J, with 11 bases between. CDR3 DNA sequence: TGCGCCAGCAGCCAAGACTCGACAGGTTCCGGGGAGCTGTTTTTT. The encoded protein is CASSQDSTGSGELFF.

V usage is TRBV6-1 and J usage is TRBJ1-3; D is perhaps TRBD1 (5 bases). The CDR3 totals 15 residues. V was shortened by 5 bases and J by 2 bases, with 13 bases between the two germline ends. CDR1 is MNHNS and CDR2 is SASEGT in the germline V gene. The CDR3 is CASSNRQSPGNTIYF. DNA of the CDR3: TGTGCCAGCAGTAACCGACAGAGCCCTGGAAACACCATATATTTT.

The J gene is TRBJ1-5, the V gene TRBV5-8, with a weak D call TRBD1 (5 bases). The germline V gene encodes CDR1 SGHTS and CDR2 YDEGEE. The CDR3 is made up of 14 amino acids. The ends were cut back, 4 bases at V and 6 bases at J, with 14 bases in the middle. DNA for the CDR3: TGTGCCAGCAGCCCGACTGGGGGGTTTCAGCCCCAGCATTTT. Translation: CASSPTGGFQPQHF. Full variable domain (outside the CDR3, taken from reference TRBV5-8 and TRBJ1-5): EAGVTQSPTHLIKTRGQQATLRCSPISGHTSVYWYQQALGLGLQFLLWYDEGEERNRGNFPPRFSGRQFPNYSSELNVNALELEDSALYLCASSPTGGFQPQHFGDGTRLSIL.

The chain couples TRBV6-5 to TRBJ2-7; 9 positions match TRBD1. J lost 3 bases, V lost 0 bases, and 3 bases had no gene match. Germline V lookup: CDR1 MNHEY, CDR2 SVGAGI. The CDR3 runs to 15 residues. CDR3 protein: CASSYSDRGFYEQYF. The CDR3 DNA sequence: TGTGCCAGCAGTTACTCAGACAGGGGGTTCTACGAGCAGTACTTC.

The chain links TRBV27 to TRBJ2-7; a possible D gene is TRBD1 (6 bases). CDR1 is MNHEY and CDR2 is SMNVEV in the germline V gene (reference sequence). The V gene lost 5 bases and the J gene lost 1 base, with 15 bases spanning the gap. The CDR3 runs to 15 residues. CDR3: CASSTYRVRSYEQYF. CDR3 DNA: TGTGCCAGCAGTACGTACAGGGTTCGTTCCTACGAGCAGTACTTC.

V usage is TRBV7-6 and J usage is TRBJ2-5, with TRBD1 identical over 11 bases. Germline loops: CDR1 SGHVS, CDR2 FNYEAQ. The CDR3 extends over 15 amino acids. Trimming removed 1 base from V and 5 bases from J; junction bases left unmatched: 3. The CDR3 region is CASSLGTGGRETQYF. The DNA for the CDR3 is TGTGCCAGCAGCTTAGGGACAGGGGGCAGGGAGACCCAGTACTTC.

The gene calls are TRBV10-1 and TRBJ2-5; 12 positions match TRBD2. The J segment lost 2 bases and the V segment lost 9 bases, leaving 7 bases of the junction unmatched. The CDR3 extends over 15 amino acids. Germline CDR1 reads WNHNN; CDR2 reads SYGVQD (reference sequence). CDR3 sequence reads: CASAKGLAGQETQYF. DNA for the CDR3: TGCGCCAGTGCAAAGGGACTAGCGGGTCAAGAGACCCAGTACTTC.

This chain connects TRBV2 to TRBJ2-2, with D possibly being TRBD1 (5 bases). In germline, CDR1 is SNHLY, CDR2 FYNNEI. V lost 3 bases and J 7 bases, leaving 6 bases between the germline ends. The CDR3 has 12 residues. The CDR3: CASSDRGGELFF. For the CDR3, the DNA is TGTGCCAGCAGTGATAGGGGCGGGGAGCTGTTTTTT.

This rearrangement joins TRBV2 to TRBJ2-7, with TRBD1 as a possible D gene (6 bases). V shed 7 bases and J shed 5 bases, with 9 bases lying between them. Germline V gives CDR1 SNHLY, CDR2 FYNNEI. The CDR3 length is 11 residues. The CDR3: CASKQGHEQYF. The CDR3 nucleotides are TGTGCCAGCAAACAGGGACACGAGCAGTACTTC.

This chain joins TRBV29-1 and TRBJ2-7; D unresolved. Trimming removed 1 base from V and 3 bases from J, with 16 bases in between. Germline CDR1 is SQVTM and CDR2 is ANQGSEA. This CDR3 has 15 amino acids. In DNA form, the CDR3 reads TGCAGCGTTGAAGGCCAAGAGTTGGCCGGCTACGAGCAGTACTTC. As protein: CSVEGQELAGYEQYF.

In this sample, this clone turned up a few times. The chain uses TRBV6-6 and TRBJ1-5; TRBD1 matches at 8 bases. The germline V gene encodes CDR1 MNHNY and CDR2 SVGAGI (reference sequence). The CDR3 extends over 16 amino acids. The V gene end was trimmed by 5 bases and the J gene end by 7 bases; junction bases not matched to a gene: 13. As DNA, the CDR3 is TGTGCCAGCAGTGGATCCGGGACAGGAAGTTTCCAGCCCCAGCATTTT. Translation gives CASSGSGTGSFQPQHF.

This rearrangement joins TRBV19 to TRBJ1-3; D is ambiguous. The V gene lost 9 bases and the J gene lost 0 bases, with 12 bases spanning the gap. The CDR3 consists of 14 residues. Germline V gives CDR1 LNHDA, CDR2 SQIVND (reference sequence). The CDR3 sequence: CASRTGRSGNTIYF. Here the CDR3 DNA reads TGTGCCAGCCGGACGGGTCGCTCTGGAAACACCATATATTTT.

The chain has TRBV20-1 and TRBJ2-7, with D unresolved. V was pared by 5 bases and J by 7 bases, with 9 bases between. Germline V gives CDR1 DFQATT, CDR2 SNEGSKA (reference sequence). The CDR3 runs to 10 residues. CDR3: CSALVGEQYF. CDR3 sequence (DNA): TGCAGTGCTCTTGTCGGGGAGCAGTACTTC.

The chain links TRBV19 to TRBJ1-5; TRBD1 is a possible D gene (6 bases). Germline-derived CDR1 and CDR2 are LNHDA and SQIVND (reference sequence). This CDR3 contains 14 residues. V was trimmed by 11 bases and J by 6 bases, leaving 20 bases between them. CDR3 DNA: TGTGCCCCCGAGGGGGGGAGAAGGGTTCAGCCCCAGCATTTT. Protein sequence: CAPEGGRRVQPQHF. The variable domain in full, completed from reference TRBV19 and TRBJ1-5, reads DGGITQSPKYLFRKEGQNVTLSCEQNLNHDAMYWYRQDPGQGLRLIYYSQIVNDFQKGDIAEGYSVSREKKESFPLTVTSAQKNPTAFYLCAPEGGRRVQPQHFGDGTRLSIL.

The sample holds one count of this clone. V gene TRBV15 combines with J gene TRBJ1-4; 12 positions match TRBD1. V lost 3 bases, J lost 3 bases, and 8 bases stayed unmatched. Germline V CDR1 and CDR2: LNHNV, YYDKDF (reference sequence). The CDR3 is made up of 18 amino acids. The CDR3 sequence: CATSSPGTGGAANEKLFF. The CDR3 DNA follows: TGTGCCACCAGCAGTCCCGGGACAGGGGGCGCGGCTAATGAAAAACTGTTTTTT.

V gene TRBV20-1 combines with J gene TRBJ1-1; no clear D gene. Germline V gene sequence: CDR1 DFQATT, CDR2 SNEGSKA (reference sequence). The CDR3 runs 11 residues. The CDR3 bases are TGCAGCCCCCGATCGAACACTGAAGCTTTCTTT. Its translation: CSPRSNTEAFF.

The V call is TRBV29-1, the J call TRBJ2-5; 16 bases are a match to TRBD2. CDR3 length: 14 amino acids. V was pared by 7 bases and J by 14 bases, with 13 bases of the junction left unmatched. The V gene's germline CDR1 is SQVTM and CDR2 ANQGSEA. DNA for the CDR3: TGCAGCGCTAAACCGGGACTAGCGGGGGGGCCGGAATACTTC. Amino acid sequence: CSAKPGLAGGPEYF. Full variable domain (rest looked up from reference TRBV29-1 and TRBJ2-5): SAVISQKPSRDICQRGTSLTIQCQVDSQVTMMFWYRQQPGQSLTLIATANQGSEATYESGFVIDKFPISRPNLTFSTLTVSNMSPEDSSIYLCSAKPGLAGGPEYFGPGTRLLVL.

This chain links TRBV7-9 with TRBJ1-1; TRBD1 matches 9 bases. V shed 9 bases and J 4 bases; nucleotides not matched to a gene: 9. Looked up from germline, CDR1 is SEHNR and CDR2 is FQNEAQ (reference sequence). The CDR3 spans 14 residues. The CDR3 protein is CASTSTGGITEAFF. The CDR3 DNA sequence: TGTGCCAGTACCTCGACAGGGGGGATCACTGAAGCTTTCTTT.

This clone was seen once. The rearrangement uses TRBV10-2 and TRBJ1-2, with 7 positions matching TRBD1. The V gene end was trimmed by 6 bases and the J gene end by 2 bases; junction bases not matched to a gene: 3. The CDR3 totals 13 residues. Germline loops: CDR1 WSHSY, CDR2 SAAADI. The CDR3 DNA follows: TGCGCCAGCAGCGAGACAGGGAACTATGGCTACACCTTC. Protein: CASSETGNYGYTF.

V is TRBV7-9 and J is TRBJ2-7; D may be TRBD1 or TRBD2 (5 bases each). The germline V gene encodes CDR1 SEHNR and CDR2 FQNEAQ (reference sequence). Trimming took off 1 base at V and 6 bases at J, with 16 bases between the two ends. The length of the CDR3 is 15 residues. CDR3 nucleotide sequence: TGTGCCAGCAGCTTAGAAGTTGCAGGGAGTCGCGAGCAGTACTTC. Amino acid sequence: CASSLEVAGSREQYF.

This chain joins TRBV11-2 and TRBJ2-2, with 9 bases fitting TRBD1. V lost 1 base to trimming and J lost 4 bases; unmatched junction nucleotides: 4. CDR3 length equals 16 residues. In germline, CDR1 is SGHAT, CDR2 FQNNGV. DNA for the CDR3: TGTGCCAGCAGCTTAGTACAGGGGGCGATCACCGGGGAGCTGTTTTTT. Protein product: CASSLVQGAITGELFF. Supplemented by reference TRBV11-2 and TRBJ2-2, the full variable domain reads EAGVAQSPRYKIIEKRQSVAFWCNPISGHATLYWYQQILGQGPKLLIQFQNNGVVDDSQLPKDRFSAERLKGVDSTLKIQPAKLEDSAVYLCASSLVQGAITGELFFGEGSRLTVL.

This clone has only a few counts. V usage is TRBV19 and J usage is TRBJ2-1; D is unresolved. The CDR3 runs to 14 residues. The ends were cut back, 3 bases at V and 5 bases at J, with 11 bases in the middle. Germline values: CDR1 LNHDA, CDR2 SQIVND (reference sequence). The CDR3, as DNA: TGTGCCAGTAGTATTGCTCCGGCGGACAATGAGCAGTTCTTC. Its protein product is CASSIAPADNEQFF.

A remark on this clone: An end of the junction does not agree with germline; a read error may underlie this. This chain uses TRBV2 with TRBJ2-3, with TRBD2 as a possible D gene (7 bases). Germline V gene data show CDR1 as SNHLY and CDR2 as FYNNEI. The CDR3 is 16 residues long. CDR3 protein: CASSEGGGPSTDTRYF. The CDR3 DNA sequence: TGTGCCAGCAGTGAGGGCGGGGGCCCTAGCACAGATACGCGGTATTTT. Looking up the rest from reference TRBV2 and TRBJ2-3 gives the full variable domain: EPEVTQTPSHQVTQMGQEVILRCVPISNHLYFYWYRQILGQKVEFLVSFYNNEISEKSEIFDDQFSVERPDGSNFTLKIRSTKLEDSAMYFCASSEGGGPSTDTRYFGPGTRLTVL.

This clone has only a few counts. This chain connects TRBV11-2 to TRBJ2-6; D call uncertain. This CDR3 region has 15 residues. V lost 3 bases to trimming and J lost 1 base, with 7 bases between them. From germline, CDR1 is SGHAT and CDR2 FQNNGV. The CDR3, as DNA: TGTGCCAGCAGCTTGATAGGATCTGGGGCCAACGTCCTGACTTTC. It encodes CASSLIGSGANVLTF.

The V gene is TRBV10-3, the J gene TRBJ2-7; no clear D. The ends were cut back, 5 bases at V and 2 bases at J, with 4 bases in the middle. From germline, CDR1 is ENHRY and CDR2 SYGVKD. The CDR3 spans 11 residues. The CDR3 DNA is TGTGCCATCAGTAGCGCCTACGAGCAGTACTTC. This encodes CAISSAYEQYF.